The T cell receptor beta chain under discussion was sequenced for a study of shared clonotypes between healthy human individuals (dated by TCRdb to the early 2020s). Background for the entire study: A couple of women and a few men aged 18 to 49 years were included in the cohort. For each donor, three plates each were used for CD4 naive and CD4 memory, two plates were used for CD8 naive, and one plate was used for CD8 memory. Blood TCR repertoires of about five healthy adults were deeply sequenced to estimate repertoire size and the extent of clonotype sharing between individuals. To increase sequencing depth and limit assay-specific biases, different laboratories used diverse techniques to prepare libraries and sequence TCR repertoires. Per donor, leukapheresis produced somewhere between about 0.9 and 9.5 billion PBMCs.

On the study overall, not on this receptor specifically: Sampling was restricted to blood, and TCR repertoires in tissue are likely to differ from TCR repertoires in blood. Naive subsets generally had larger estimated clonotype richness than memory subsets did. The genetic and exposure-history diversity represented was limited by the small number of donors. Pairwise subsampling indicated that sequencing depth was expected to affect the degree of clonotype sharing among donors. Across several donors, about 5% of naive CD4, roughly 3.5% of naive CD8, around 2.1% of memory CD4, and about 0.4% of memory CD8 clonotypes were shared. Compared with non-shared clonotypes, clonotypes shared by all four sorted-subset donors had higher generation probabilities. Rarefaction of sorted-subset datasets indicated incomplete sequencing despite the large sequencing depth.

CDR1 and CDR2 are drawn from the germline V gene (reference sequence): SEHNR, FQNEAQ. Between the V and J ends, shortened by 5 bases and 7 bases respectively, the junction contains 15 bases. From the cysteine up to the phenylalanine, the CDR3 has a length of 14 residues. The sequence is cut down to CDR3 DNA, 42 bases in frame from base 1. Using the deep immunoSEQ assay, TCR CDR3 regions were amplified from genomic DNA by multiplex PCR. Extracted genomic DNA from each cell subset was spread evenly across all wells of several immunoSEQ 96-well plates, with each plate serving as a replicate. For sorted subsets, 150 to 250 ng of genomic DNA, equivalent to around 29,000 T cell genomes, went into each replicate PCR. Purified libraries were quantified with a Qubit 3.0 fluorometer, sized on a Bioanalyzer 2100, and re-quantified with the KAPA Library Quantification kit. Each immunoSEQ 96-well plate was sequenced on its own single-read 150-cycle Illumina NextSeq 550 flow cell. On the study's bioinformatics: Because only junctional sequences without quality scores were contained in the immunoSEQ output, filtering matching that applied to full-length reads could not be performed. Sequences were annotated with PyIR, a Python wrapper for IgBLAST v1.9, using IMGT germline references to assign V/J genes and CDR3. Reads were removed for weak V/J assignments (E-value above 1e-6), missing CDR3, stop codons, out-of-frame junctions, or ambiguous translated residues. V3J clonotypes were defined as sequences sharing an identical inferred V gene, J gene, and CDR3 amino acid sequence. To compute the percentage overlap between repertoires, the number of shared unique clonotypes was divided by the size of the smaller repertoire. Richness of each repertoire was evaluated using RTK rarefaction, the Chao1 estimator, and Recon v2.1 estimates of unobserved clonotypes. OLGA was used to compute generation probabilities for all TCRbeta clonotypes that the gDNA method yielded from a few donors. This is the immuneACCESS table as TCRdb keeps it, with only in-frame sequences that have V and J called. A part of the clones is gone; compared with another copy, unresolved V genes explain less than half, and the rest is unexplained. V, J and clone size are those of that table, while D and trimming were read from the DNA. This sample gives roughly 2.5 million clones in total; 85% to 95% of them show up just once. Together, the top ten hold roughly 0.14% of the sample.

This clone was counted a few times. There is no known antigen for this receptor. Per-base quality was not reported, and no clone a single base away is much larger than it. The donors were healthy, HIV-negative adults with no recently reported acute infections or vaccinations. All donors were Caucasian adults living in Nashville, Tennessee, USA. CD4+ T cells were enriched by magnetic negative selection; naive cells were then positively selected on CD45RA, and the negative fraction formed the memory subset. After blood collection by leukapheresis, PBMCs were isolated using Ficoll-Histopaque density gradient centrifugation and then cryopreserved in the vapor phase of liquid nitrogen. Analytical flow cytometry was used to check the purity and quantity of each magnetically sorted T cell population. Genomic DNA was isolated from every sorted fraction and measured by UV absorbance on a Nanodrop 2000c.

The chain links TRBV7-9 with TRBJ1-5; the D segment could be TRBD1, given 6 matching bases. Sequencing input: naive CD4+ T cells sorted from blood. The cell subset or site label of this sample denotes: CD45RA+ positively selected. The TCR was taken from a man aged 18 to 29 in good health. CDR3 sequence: CASSASGEQQPQHF. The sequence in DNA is TGTGCCAGCAGCGCCTCAGGGGAACAACAGCCCCAGCATTTT.